This T cell receptor (beta chain) was obtained from a study of T cell changes during pregnancy in multiple sclerosis (dated by TCRdb to between 2018 and 2021). Background for the entire study: The study looked at changes in the T cell repertoire across pregnancy in women with multiple sclerosis.

Receptors were amplified or captured by the immunoSEQ multiplex PCR assay. The source is immuneACCESS, and TCRdb retained only in-frame sequences with V and J called. Part of the clones is not carried over; for the studies checked, unresolved V genes explain less than half of this, and the remainder is unexplained. This sample is represented by around 80,000 clones; roughly nine tenths of them were singletons. The ten largest account for under 1.5% of the sample. The germline V gene gives CDR1 as SGHAT and CDR2 as FQNNGV. The CDR3 has 15 amino acids, counting the end cysteine and phenylalanine. The entry retains the CDR3 DNA only, 45 bases that are in frame from base 1. Clipping removes 5 bases from V and 1 base from J, with 6 as the unmatched junction base count. As for this clone: It lacks a known antigen. No much larger clonotype is one base removed from it; base qualities were not supplied.

This sequence originates from a female donor with multiple sclerosis, enrolled in a pregnancy study. This receptor chain uses TRBV11-2 and TRBJ2-5; 8 of the junction bases match TRBD2. The sample in question was peripheral blood, obtained before pregnancy. The CDR3 here reads CASSPERGRQETQYF. The sequenced DNA: TGTGCCAGCAGCCCAGAGCGGGGGCGCCAAGAGACCCAGTACTTC.